These 22 T cell receptor beta chains were all obtained from the same sample, sequenced in a study of shared clonotypes between healthy human individuals (dated by TCRdb to about 2020). Library generation was performed with the immunoSEQ multiplex PCR assay. The clones in this table, taken by TCRdb from immuneACCESS, are in-frame only. Not every clone is retained; where verified, under half of the shortfall comes from an unresolved V gene, and the cause of the rest is unknown. Present in this sample are over 2,000,000 clones, roughly 95% of which were seen just once. The ten largest clones take up less than 2% of the sample. CD8 naive samples were CD45RO-negative cells positively selected for CCR7, giving a CD45RA+CCR7+ population that excluded TemRA cells. The sample taken for sequencing was naive CD8+ T cells from PBMCs. Explained via the paper, the cell subset or site label denotes: CD45RA+CCR7+. These TCRs come from a man aged 18 to 30 in good health. Some clones in this sample may be carry-over from other donors' samples.

The V and J genes are TRBV27 and TRBJ2-1; 10 bases map to TRBD2. J lost 9 bases, V lost 5 bases, and 7 bases had no gene match. Germline-derived CDR1 and CDR2 are MNHEY and SMNVEV (reference sequence). This CDR3 contains 14 residues. For the CDR3, the DNA is TGTGCCAGCAGTCTAGCGGGAGTAGTAGCTGAGCAGTTCTTC. This gives the protein CASSLAGVVAEQFF.

The rearrangement uses TRBV9 and TRBJ1-2; a weak D match, TRBD1 (6 bases). Trimming removed 4 bases at V and 1 base at J, with 14 bases between. Germline V gene sequence: CDR1 SGDLS, CDR2 YYNGEE. This CDR3 spans 15 amino acids. The CDR3 region has the DNA TGTGCCAGCAGCCTACGGGACACCCATAACTATGGCTACACCTTC. Its protein product is CASSLRDTHNYGYTF.

To note about this clone: Different DNA sequences within this sample yield the same CDR3. The chain couples TRBV27 to TRBJ2-7; perhaps D is TRBD1 or TRBD2 (5 bases each). V was clipped by 4 bases and J by 3 bases, with 10 bases between them. Germline V CDR1 and CDR2: MNHEY, SMNVEV (reference sequence). This CDR3 comprises 13 residues. CDR3 in amino acids: CASSSGQVYEQYF. The CDR3 coding sequence is TGTGCCAGCAGTTCGGGGCAGGTCTACGAGCAGTACTTC.

This clone was counted a single time. This rearrangement joins TRBV5-6 to TRBJ2-5; possible D gene TRBD2, 5 bases. V lost 1 base to trimming and J lost 0 bases, with 13 bases between them. CDR3 size: 16 residues. Per the germline V gene, CDR1 is SGHDT and CDR2 is YYEEEE. The CDR3 region is CASSLWASRYQETQYF. DNA of the CDR3: TGTGCCAGCAGCTTGTGGGCTAGCAGGTACCAAGAGACCCAGTACTTC. Together with reference TRBV5-6 and TRBJ2-5, the CDR3 gives the full variable domain: DAGVTQSPTHLIKTRGQQVTLRCSPKSGHDTVSWYQQALGQGPQFIFQYYEEEERQRGNFPDRFSGHQFPNYSSELNVNALLLGDSALYLCASSLWASRYQETQYFGPGTRLLVL.

This chain links TRBV7-2 with TRBJ2-2; 9 bases are shared with TRBD1. Looked up from germline, CDR1 is SGHTA and CDR2 is FQGNSA. Trimming at V came to 6 bases and at J to 6 bases, leaving 11 bases not matched to a gene. This CDR3 has 16 amino acids. CDR3 in DNA: TGTGCCAGCAGTTCCCTGGACAGGGGAGGCGCCGGGGAGCTGTTTTTT. This encodes CASSSLDRGGAGELFF.

The rearrangement links TRBV9 to TRBJ1-2; 9 bases are shared with TRBD1. The CDR3 contains 16 residues. J lost 5 bases, V lost 2 bases, and 10 bases had no gene match. Per germline, CDR1 SGDLS and CDR2 YYNGEE. The CDR3 sequence: CASSVFESGQGYGYTF. DNA of the CDR3: TGTGCCAGCAGCGTGTTCGAATCGGGACAGGGTTATGGCTACACCTTC.

The chain joins TRBV13 to TRBJ1-1, with unresolved D. The V gene lost 5 bases and the J gene lost 1 base, with 8 bases spanning the gap. From germline, CDR1 is PRHDT and CDR2 FYEKMQ (reference sequence). The CDR3 extends over 13 amino acids. The CDR3 is CASSLWENTEAFF. In nucleotides, the CDR3 is TGTGCCAGCAGCCTTTGGGAGAACACTGAAGCTTTCTTT.

The chain recombines TRBV28 with TRBJ1-1; maybe TRBD1 (5 bases). V lost 5 bases to trimming and J lost 0 bases, with 13 bases between them. Germline assignment: CDR1 MDHEN and CDR2 SYDVKM. The CDR3 extends over 15 amino acids. DNA of the CDR3: TGTGCCAGCAGTCCACTACAGGAATTGAACACTGAAGCTTTCTTT. Protein sequence: CASSPLQELNTEAFF. Full variable domain (missing parts from reference TRBV28 and TRBJ1-1): DVKVTQSSRYLVKRTGEKVFLECVQDMDHENMFWYRQDPGLGLRLIYFSYDVKMKEKGDIPEGYSVSREKKERFSLILESASTNQTSMYLCASSPLQELNTEAFFGQGTRLTVV.

The chain carries TRBV2 and TRBJ1-1; D possibly corresponds to TRBD1 (6 bases). Germline lookup yields CDR1 SNHLY and CDR2 FYNNEI. Trimming removed 9 bases at V and 3 bases at J, with 14 bases between. The CDR3 runs to 13 residues. As DNA, the CDR3 is TGTGCCAGGAGGGGGGGGCCATACACTGAAGCTTTCTTT. Its translation is CARRGGPYTEAFF.

The rearrangement uses TRBV13 and TRBJ2-2; D is possibly TRBD1 (6 bases). V was pared by 2 bases and J by 1 base, with 11 bases between. This CDR3 comprises 16 residues. Germline V lookup: CDR1 PRHDT, CDR2 FYEKMQ (reference sequence). In DNA, the CDR3 is TGTGCCAGCAGCTTATCAGAGGGGGTGAACACCGGGGAGCTGTTTTTT. Its translation is CASSLSEGVNTGELFF.

The chain recombines TRBV7-8 with TRBJ2-4; TRBD2 matches at 11 bases. Germline trimming cut 5 bases from V and 3 bases from J; bases unmatched to any gene: 6. Looked up from germline, CDR1 is SGHVS and CDR2 is FQNEAQ. This CDR3 has 16 amino acids. The CDR3 DNA reads TGTGCCAGCAGCGCTACTAGCGGGAGCCACAAAAACATTCAGTACTTC. Protein product: CASSATSGSHKNIQYF.

This clone was detected only a few times. The chain couples TRBV28 to TRBJ1-2; TRBD1 matches 9 bases. Losses at the gene ends were 4 bases for V and 3 bases for J; bases not matched to a gene: 9. CDR1 is MDHEN and CDR2 is SYDVKM in the germline V gene. This CDR3 is built from 16 residues. CDR3 loop: CASSSDRTGVYYGYTF. CDR3 in DNA: TGTGCCAGCAGTTCCGACCGGACAGGGGTCTACTATGGCTACACCTTC.

V gene TRBV5-8 combines with J gene TRBJ2-5, with TRBD1 matching over 11 bases. Germline assignment: CDR1 SGHTS and CDR2 YDEGEE. The CDR3 has 13 amino acids. Trimming took 9 bases from V and 5 from J; bases not matched to a gene: 6. The CDR3 bases are TGTGCCAACGGACAGGGGGCCAGGGAGACCCAGTACTTC. This sequence encodes CANGQGARETQYF.

This clone was seen just once. V and J are TRBV9 and TRBJ2-7; no reliable D call. The ends were cut back, 0 bases at V and 3 bases at J, with 7 bases in the middle. The germline CDR1 and CDR2 sequences are SGDLS and YYNGEE. The CDR3 covers 13 residues. In DNA form, the CDR3 reads TGTGCCAGCAGCGTAGATGACCACTACGAGCAGTACTTC. Residues: CASSVDDHYEQYF. The full variable domain, in which reference TRBV9 and TRBJ2-7 provide the parts outside the CDR3, is DSGVTQTPKHLITATGQRVTLRCSPRSGDLSVYWYQQSLDQGLQFLIQYYNGEERAKGNILERFSAQQFPDLHSELNLSSLELGDSALYFCASSVDDHYEQYFGPGTRLTVT.

This rearrangement joins TRBV7-9 to TRBJ1-4; D is perhaps TRBD1 (5 bases). Germline CDR1 is SEHNR and CDR2 is FQNEAQ (reference sequence). V lost 4 bases and J lost 3, with 15 bases in between. This CDR3 region has 16 residues. The CDR3 here is CASSSRSGRANEKLFF. CDR3 in DNA: TGTGCCAGCAGCTCCCGGTCGGGCAGGGCTAATGAAAAACTGTTTTTT.

The chain is built from TRBV28 and TRBJ1-5; the match to TRBD1 covers 9 bases. The CDR3 is made up of 16 amino acids. Germline V gene lookup returns CDR1 MDHEN and CDR2 SYDVKM. With V trimmed by 2 bases and J by 4 bases, 6 bases remained unmatched. The CDR3 protein is CASSLEDRGGNQPQHF. The CDR3 nucleotides read TGTGCCAGCAGTTTAGAGGACAGGGGAGGGAATCAGCCCCAGCATTTT. Combining the CDR3 with reference TRBV28 and TRBJ1-5 gives the whole variable domain DVKVTQSSRYLVKRTGEKVFLECVQDMDHENMFWYRQDPGLGLRLIYFSYDVKMKEKGDIPEGYSVSREKKERFSLILESASTNQTSMYLCASSLEDRGGNQPQHFGDGTRLSIL.

Notes on this clone: The sample holds other DNA sequences that translate to the same CDR3. The genes are TRBV9 and TRBJ2-7; D is undetermined. The CDR3 totals 15 residues. The germline V gene encodes CDR1 SGDLS and CDR2 YYNGEE. Deletions cut 4 bases from V and 0 bases from J, with 14 bases between. CDR3 sequence: CASSPSRVSSYEQYF. The CDR3 coding sequence is TGTGCCAGCAGCCCTTCCCGGGTGAGCTCCTACGAGCAGTACTTC.

This chain links TRBV13 with TRBJ2-1; the D is unclear. V lost 2 bases and J 3 bases, leaving 5 bases between the germline ends. The CDR3 runs to 13 residues. Germline assignment: CDR1 PRHDT and CDR2 FYEKMQ (reference sequence). Written as DNA, the CDR3 is TGTGCCAGCAGCTTAAATAGCTACAATGAGCAGTTCTTC. Protein: CASSLNSYNEQFF.

The chain has TRBV27 and TRBJ2-7; 7 bases match TRBD1. This CDR3 contains 14 residues. The J segment lost 7 bases and the V segment lost 2 bases, leaving 8 bases of the junction unmatched. Germline V gene data show CDR1 as MNHEY and CDR2 as SMNVEV (reference sequence). The CDR3 nucleotides are TGTGCCAGCAGTTTAGTAGGGGGCGTACAGGAGCAGTACTTC. Residues: CASSLVGGVQEQYF.

The J gene is TRBJ2-1, the V gene TRBV7-9; 12 bases are shared with TRBD2. This CDR3 region has 14 residues. The germline CDR1 and CDR2 sequences are SEHNR and FQNEAQ (reference sequence). V lost 5 bases to trimming and J lost 7 bases; unmatched junction nucleotides: 3. CDR3 nucleotides: TGTGCCAGCAGCGTCGGACTAGCGGGGAATGAGCAGTTCTTC. It codes for CASSVGLAGNEQFF.

The chain carries TRBV10-2 and TRBJ1-3; D call uncertain. The CDR3 covers 14 residues. The V gene lost 4 bases and the J gene lost 4 bases, with 11 bases spanning the gap. Germline V gene lookup returns CDR1 WSHSY and CDR2 SAAADI. Written as DNA, the CDR3 is TGCGCCAGCAGTGCTGGCGGAGAAGGAAACACCATATATTTT. It codes for CASSAGGEGNTIYF.

The chain is built from TRBV2 and TRBJ2-1; 8 nucleotides agree with TRBD1. The CDR3 extends over 16 amino acids. Germline V gives CDR1 SNHLY, CDR2 FYNNEI. V lost 3 bases to trimming and J lost 4 bases; unmatched junction nucleotides: 8. DNA of the CDR3: TGTGCCAGCAGTGAGGGGACAGGAAGAGATTACAATGAGCAGTTCTTC. Its translation: CASSEGTGRDYNEQFF.